This T cell receptor beta chain derives from a study of post-analysis software for immune sequencing data. Study results and caveats: Controls showed significantly higher normalized Chao1 diversity than did multiple sclerosis patients. Roughly 5 TRBV segments occurring more often in patients than controls included TRBV5-6, TRBV5-1 and TRBV20-1.

Prepared libraries of TCR beta cDNA carried unique molecular identifiers. Via MiXCR, TCRdb re-called the PCR reads, giving one row per CDR3 protein. Of roughly 650,000 distinct CDR3 sequences detected, over 45% appear once; the ten largest clones hold about 10%. Trimming cost V 0 bases and J 3 bases, with 9 bases left between them. Germline V CDR1 and CDR2: SNHLY, FYNNEI. This CDR3 has 15 amino acids. A remark on this clonotype: Its target is unknown.

Input material: blood. The receptor was derived from a girl aged 2-10 years with multiple sclerosis. The genes are TRBV2 and TRBJ2-1; D possibly matches TRBD1 or TRBD2 (5 bases each). CDR3 bases: TGTGCCAGCAGTGAAGCGCTGGGGGACTACAATGAGCAGTTCTTC. Its protein product is CASSEALGDYNEQFF. Variable domain in full (rest from reference TRBV2 and TRBJ2-1): EPEVTQTPSHQVTQMGQEVILRCVPISNHLYFYWYRQILGQKVEFLVSFYNNEISEKSEIFDDQFSVERPDGSNFTLKIRSTKLEDSAMYFCASSEALGDYNEQFFGPGTRLTVL.